Listed below are T cell receptor beta chains from one sample, sequenced in a study of cytomegalovirus exposure and HLA in healthy donors. Only in-frame clones appear in the TCRdb table, and some are missing; sequencing was by immunoSEQ multiplex PCR. Recorded for this sample: 100,000 to 150,000 clones. Input material: PBMCs. These receptors all stem from a man between 18 and 29 years old in good health and CMV-seronegative. Each CDR3 is given with its conserved first and last residue.

V	J	CDR3
TRBV5-1	TRBJ1-4	CASSPGSQRGEKLFF
TRBV7-7	TRBJ2-1	CASSLATAGEANEQFF
TRBV6-5	TRBJ2-5	CASSLDEETQYF
TRBV7-8	TRBJ1-1	CASSLGGVGTEAFF
TRBV7-3	TRBJ1-1	CASSLTGGTEAFF
TRBV7-8	TRBJ2-3	CASSLEAGGNTDTQYF
TRBV11-2	TRBJ1-1	CASSLPSRAEAFF
TRBV6-1	TRBJ1-5	CASSDRTTANQPQHF
TRBV10-3	TRBJ1-5	CAIKATSGDQPQHF
TRBV19	TRBJ2-2	CASSWGTGNTGELFF
TRBV6-6	TRBJ1-1	CASSYSESEAFF
TRBV11-2	TRBJ1-2	CASSPALGQGNGYTF
TRBV5-6	TRBJ1-6	CASSLTRDNSPLHF
TRBV27	TRBJ1-5	CASTKRGGKSNQPQHF
TRBV6-5	TRBJ2-7	CASSYSSPQGGYEQYF
TRBV28	TRBJ2-2	CASTSPGQGGSGELFF
TRBV28	TRBJ1-5	CASSLPRIHQPQHF
TRBV9	TRBJ2-7	CASSVGGTGDYEQYF
TRBV7-2	TRBJ1-5	CASSLVGGGSYSNQPQHF
TRBV18	TRBJ2-1	CASSLGLAGPFLGSYNEQFF
TRBV9	TRBJ2-7	CASSVAGGTYEQYF
TRBV6-5	TRBJ1-1	CASSYGAGAAFF
TRBV4-1	TRBJ1-1	CASSPTGILNTEAFF
TRBV7-3	TRBJ2-7	CASSLDEYYEQYF
TRBV5-1	TRBJ1-1	CASSLEHSGTEAFF
TRBV4-2	TRBJ2-7	CASSLFLASGDYEQYF
TRBV29-1	TRBJ1-1	CSVVFPQSNTEAFF
TRBV6-5	TRBJ1-4	CASSSGLWEKLFF
TRBV28	TRBJ2-5	CASSFVSSETQYF
TRBV2	TRBJ2-2	CASSPDRGGTGELFF
TRBV6-1	TRBJ1-3	CASSEALGAGSGNTIYF
TRBV15	TRBJ1-2	CATSRDPNRFLQAGYTF
TRBV13	TRBJ2-5	CASSRDRVQETQYF
TRBV7-9	TRBJ2-3	CASRQQGPEQYF
TRBV28	TRBJ1-4	CASSLRTAAGVEKLFF
TRBV5-1	TRBJ2-7	CASSLSVAEEQYF
TRBV6-6	TRBJ1-5	CASTSTGASNQPQHF